These 25 T cell receptor beta chains were sequenced from one sample in a study of OX40 agonist ivuxolimab in advanced cancers. Produced via immunoSEQ multiplex PCR; TCRdb's table is partial and in-frame only. The profile shows 30,000 to 40,000 clones, roughly 90% of them singletons. The sample in question was CD4+ or CD8+ T cells sorted from blood, obtained in a trial of the OX40 agonist ivuxolimab. These receptors were taken from an adult with an advanced solid tumor such as melanoma, head and neck, liver or kidney cancer.

The chain employs TRBV28 and TRBJ1-1, with D maybe TRBD1 (6 bases). V was trimmed by 7 bases and J by 1 base, leaving 10 bases between them. The CDR3 spans 13 residues. CDR1 and CDR2 from the germline V gene are MDHEN and SYDVKM. CDR3: CASNKDRNTEAFF. As DNA, the CDR3 is TGTGCCAGCAACAAGGACAGGAACACTGAAGCTTTCTTT. The full variable domain, its missing parts supplied by reference TRBV28 and TRBJ1-1, is DVKVTQSSRYLVKRTGEKVFLECVQDMDHENMFWYRQDPGLGLRLIYFSYDVKMKEKGDIPEGYSVSREKKERFSLILESASTNQTSMYLCASNKDRNTEAFFGQGTRLTVV.

V is TRBV6-5 and J is TRBJ2-5; 7 positions agree with TRBD1. CDR3 length: 14 amino acids. In germline, CDR1 is MNHEY, CDR2 SVGAGI. V lost 5 bases, J lost 5 bases, and 8 bases stayed unmatched. CDR3 in DNA: TGTGCCAGCAGTATACAGGGGCCCGGGGAGACCCAGTACTTC. Translation: CASSIQGPGETQYF.

The rearrangement joins TRBV7-9 to TRBJ2-1, with 12 bases that match TRBD1. The V gene end was trimmed by 5 bases and the J gene end by 8 bases; junction bases not matched to a gene: 7. Germline loops: CDR1 SEHNR, CDR2 FQNEAQ (reference sequence). This CDR3 comprises 15 residues. The DNA for the CDR3 is TGTGCCAGCAGCATGGGACAGGGGGCTGGCGATGAGCAGTTCTTC. It yields the protein CASSMGQGAGDEQFF.

V is TRBV7-2 and J is TRBJ1-1; perhaps TRBD1 as D (5 bases). CDR1 SGHTA and CDR2 FQGNSA come from the germline V gene. V lost 2 bases, J lost 6 bases, and 13 bases lay in between. This CDR3 has 14 residues. Here the CDR3 reads CASSLRGGTPEAFF. CDR3 sequence (DNA): TGTGCCAGCAGCTTACGGGGGGGGACCCCTGAAGCTTTCTTT.

This clone came up once. The genes are TRBV2 and TRBJ2-3, with 9 bases aligning to TRBD1. Germline V gives CDR1 SNHLY, CDR2 FYNNEI. The CDR3 contains 14 residues. With 10 bases clipped from V and 1 base from J, the junction kept 6 bases outside the gene matches. CDR3 loop: CAKQTGGRTDTQYF. Here the CDR3 DNA reads TGTGCCAAACAGACAGGGGGACGCACAGATACGCAGTATTTT.

The chain uses TRBV5-1 and TRBJ1-2; no definite D call. The CDR3 totals 15 residues. V dropped 0 bases and J dropped 4 bases, with 13 bases sitting between them. Per germline, CDR1 SGHRS and CDR2 YFSETQ. The CDR3 nucleotides read TGCGCCAGCAGCTTGGAAGTGGGTCTTAGCTATGGCTACACCTTC. Its translation: CASSLEVGLSYGYTF.

The rearrangement links TRBV27 to TRBJ1-2; D may be TRBD1 (6 bases). The CDR3 totals 15 residues. Germline lookup yields CDR1 MNHEY and CDR2 SMNVEV (reference sequence). Deletions cut 0 bases from V and 8 bases from J, with 16 bases between. The CDR3 region has the DNA TGTGCCAGCAGTTTATCCTACCAGGGGCCGGGAGGCTACACCTTC. This gives the protein CASSLSYQGPGGYTF.

This clone was seen just once. V and J are TRBV7-2 and TRBJ2-7; 12 bases line up with TRBD1. The CDR3 contains 15 residues. Trimming removed 4 bases from V and 7 bases from J; junction bases left unmatched: 8. Germline-derived CDR1 and CDR2 are SGHTA and FQGNSA. The CDR3 DNA follows: TGTGCCAGCAGCTCGGGACAGGGGGCTGTGGGAGAGCAGTACTTC. Amino acid sequence: CASSSGQGAVGEQYF.

This clone occurred once. The rearrangement uses TRBV5-1 and TRBJ1-5, with D maybe TRBD1 (6 bases). CDR3 length: 14 residues. Germline V gene sequence: CDR1 SGHRS, CDR2 YFSETQ. The germline V and J ends were trimmed by 3 bases and 4 bases, with 11 bases remaining between them. CDR3 sequence: CASSSGQQNQPQHF. The CDR3 DNA is TGCGCCAGCAGCTCGGGACAACAAAATCAGCCCCAGCATTTT.

This rearrangement joins TRBV28 to TRBJ2-2; D ambiguous. CDR1 is MDHEN, CDR2 SYDVKM, per germline. V was pared by 10 bases and J by 3 bases, with 18 bases between. The CDR3 sequence is 15 residues long. The DNA of the CDR3 is TGTGCCACCTTTGAATCTGGACGGCACACCGGGGAGCTGTTTTTT. Its protein is CATFESGRHTGELFF.

This rearrangement joins TRBV29-1 to TRBJ1-1; 9 positions agree with TRBD1. Looked up from germline, CDR1 is SQVTM and CDR2 is ANQGSEA. Trimming took 5 bases from V and 6 from J; bases not matched to a gene: 4. The CDR3 is made up of 12 amino acids. CDR3 coding DNA: TGCAGCGTTACCCGACAGGGGGCTGAAGCTTTCTTT. The encoded protein is CSVTRQGAEAFF.

The chain recombines TRBV11-2 with TRBJ2-7, with D hard to call. The CDR3 runs 15 residues. V was cut by 5 bases and J by 2 bases, with 16 bases left in between. CDR1 is SGHAT and CDR2 is FQNNGV in the germline V gene. CDR3 bases: TGTGCCAGCAGCCGAGACGGCGAAGGTCCCTACGAGCAGTACTTC. As protein: CASSRDGEGPYEQYF.

V and J are TRBV7-3 and TRBJ2-3, with TRBD2 matching 12 bases. Germline V gene sequence: CDR1 SGHTA, CDR2 FQGTGA. The CDR3 is made up of 17 amino acids. V gave up 5 bases and J gave up 1 base; unmatched junction bases: 7. This chain's CDR3 is CASSASPSGRGTDTQYF. As DNA, the CDR3 is TGTGCCAGCAGCGCCTCACCTAGCGGGAGGGGCACAGATACGCAGTATTTT.

V gene TRBV30 combines with J gene TRBJ1-3; D gene uncertain. The CDR3 runs 14 residues. Between the trimmed V and J ends, which lost 4 bases and 0 bases, there was a span of 10 bases. CDR1 is GTSNPN, CDR2 SVGIG, per germline (reference sequence). In DNA form, the CDR3 reads TGTGCCTGGACCACCGGCTTCTCTGGAAACACCATATATTTT. It codes for CAWTTGFSGNTIYF. Using reference TRBV30 and TRBJ1-3 for the parts outside the CDR3, the full variable domain is SQTIHQWPATLVQPVGSPLSLECTVEGTSNPNLYWYRQAAGRGLQLLFYSVGIGQISSEVPQNLSASRPQDRQFILSSKKLLLSDSGFYLCAWTTGFSGNTIYFGEGSWLTVV.

The chain recombines TRBV7-3 with TRBJ2-1; 13 bases line up with TRBD2. Germline loops: CDR1 SGHTA, CDR2 FQGTGA. V shed 5 bases, J shed 1 base, and the junction held 5 bases outside the gene matches. The CDR3 consists of 17 residues. The CDR3 sequence is CASSPQGLAGSYNEQFF. As DNA, the CDR3 is TGTGCCAGCAGCCCACAGGGACTAGCGGGGTCCTACAATGAGCAGTTCTTC.

The chain joins TRBV5-5 to TRBJ1-5; D might be TRBD1 (5 bases). The V end was cut by 3 bases, the J end by 2 bases, with 9 bases between. The CDR3 is 14 amino acids. Germline V lookup: CDR1 SGHKS, CDR2 YYEKEE (reference sequence). CDR3 in DNA: TGTGCCAGCAGCTCGTGGGGCGGCAATCAGCCCCAGCATTTT. Translation: CASSSWGGNQPQHF.

The chain has TRBV4-2 and TRBJ2-3; D is possibly TRBD2 (5 bases). Trimming took 10 bases from V and 4 from J, leaving 15 bases between them. The CDR3 spans 13 residues. Germline V gene data show CDR1 as LGHNA and CDR2 as YNFKEQ. CDR3 DNA sequence: TGTGCCACCCGGGGTAGCAACGCAGATACGCAGTATTTT. Amino acids: CATRGSNADTQYF.

This clone was detected a few times. The V gene is TRBV9, the J gene TRBJ2-7; D remains unclear. Trimming left V 0 bases short and J 2 bases short, with 12 bases between. This CDR3 has 15 residues. CDR1 and CDR2 (germline): SGDLS, YYNGEE. The DNA for the CDR3 is TGTGCCAGCAGCGTAGGATCCGACGGTGCCTACGAGCAGTACTTC. Translated, it gives CASSVGSDGAYEQYF.

The sample holds one count of this clone. V gene TRBV28 combines with J gene TRBJ1-5, with D maybe TRBD1 (6 bases). Between the trimmed V and J ends, which lost 2 bases and 2 bases, there was a span of 7 bases. CDR3 length equals 14 residues. Germline CDR1 reads MDHEN; CDR2 reads SYDVKM. The CDR3 is CASSLPGGNQPQHF. The DNA of the CDR3 is TGTGCCAGCAGTTTACCAGGGGGCAATCAGCCCCAGCATTTT.

The chain links TRBV28 to TRBJ2-1; perhaps D is TRBD1 or TRBD2 (5 bases each). Germline loops: CDR1 MDHEN, CDR2 SYDVKM. The V end was cut by 5 bases, the J end by 3 bases, with 14 bases between. The CDR3 extends over 15 amino acids. The CDR3 coding sequence is TGTGCCAGCAGTCCCTCGAGGGGTATCTACAATGAGCAGTTCTTC. Translating gives CASSPSRGIYNEQFF.

The chain is built from TRBV10-3 and TRBJ1-1, with a weak D call TRBD1 (6 bases). The CDR3 length is 16 residues. The germline CDR1 and CDR2 sequences are ENHRY and SYGVKD. V was clipped by 3 bases and J by 6 bases, with 20 bases between them. CDR3 in DNA: TGTGCCATCAGTGAAGGGGGGCAGGGTTGGAGGGCTGAAGCTTTCTTT. This gives the protein CAISEGGQGWRAEAFF.

The table lists this clone with a few counts. V usage is TRBV21-1 and J usage is TRBJ2-3; no check of the table's D call, TRBD2, against the DNA was made. TRBV21-1 is given as a pseudogene. This CDR3 has 17 amino acids. CDR3 bases: TGTGCCAGCAGCTCACTGGGGGAGGCAGAAGACACAGATACGCAGTATTTT. It specifies CASSSLGEAEDTDTQYF.

The CDR3 sequence: CASSRTQRVLLNNEQFF. The CDR3 nucleotides read TGTGCCAGCAGCCGGACACAGAGGGTTTTACTAAACAATGAGCAGTTCTTC. The chain recombines TRBV9 with TRBJ2-1, with D tentatively TRBD1 or TRBD2 (5 bases each). Germline values: CDR1 SGDLS, CDR2 YYNGEE. The length of the CDR3 is 17 residues. V dropped 4 bases and J dropped 5 bases, with 22 bases sitting between them. Complete variable domain (other parts from reference TRBV9 and TRBJ2-1): DSGVTQTPKHLITATGQRVTLRCSPRSGDLSVYWYQQSLDQGLQFLIQYYNGEERAKGNILERFSAQQFPDLHSELNLSSLELGDSALYFCASSRTQRVLLNNEQFFGPGTRLTVL.

The V and J genes are TRBV10-3 and TRBJ2-1; 9 nucleotides align to TRBD1. This CDR3 has 16 residues. Germline V gives CDR1 ENHRY, CDR2 SYGVKD. The V segment lost 6 bases and the J segment 4 bases; nucleotides outside the gene matches: 10. The CDR3 DNA reads as TGTGCCATCAGCGGACAGGGGTCTAGCGGTTACAATGAGCAGTTCTTC. Its translation is CAISGQGSSGYNEQFF.

The gene calls are TRBV10-3 and TRBJ1-1; TRBD1 is a possible D gene (5 bases). Trimming removed 10 bases at V and 4 bases at J, with 22 bases between. CDR1 is ENHRY and CDR2 is SYGVKD in the germline V gene. CDR3 length: 15 residues. CDR3 sequence reads: CASRREGTLVTEAFF. The CDR3 region has the DNA TGTGCCAGCCGCAGGGAAGGCACACTGGTCACTGAAGCTTTCTTT.